A selection of T cell receptor beta chains follows, all from one sample in a study of cytomegalovirus exposure and HLA in healthy donors. The method was immunoSEQ multiplex PCR; TCRdb's version includes in-frame clones alone and lacks a portion of them. Of about 150,000 clones in the sample, around three quarters are singletons; the top ten hold roughly 4.2%. Sequencing input: PBMCs. The receptor source for this set is a middle-aged woman in good health and CMV-seronegative. CDR3s include the opening cysteine and the closing phenylalanine or tryptophan. The order of the fields is V gene, J gene, D gene, CDR3 length, clone size, CDR3 DNA, CDR3 protein. The D gene is left open where the match is weak. A row's size may be missing; if present it is once, few, many or a size class.

TRBV7-9	TRBJ1-1	NA	12	few	TGTGCCAGTCGAAGGGGGTTCACTGAAGCTTTCTTT	CASRRGFTEAFF
TRBV7-9	TRBJ2-5	NA	15	NA	TGTGCCAGCAGCTTAAGAGAGGAACTCCAAGAGACCCAGTACTTC	CASSLREELQETQYF
TRBV6-1	TRBJ1-1	NA	11	NA	TGTGCCAGCAGTGAAGGGAGTTCAGCTTTCTTT	CASSEGSSAFF
TRBV2	TRBJ2-7	TRBD2	15	once	TGTGCCAGCAGTTTGACTAGCGGGAGTTGGAACGAGCAGTACTTC	CASSLTSGSWNEQYF
TRBV5-1	TRBJ1-1	NA	14	NA	TGCGCCAGCAGCTACCGACGGGGGAAGACTGAAGCTTTCTTT	CASSYRRGKTEAFF
TRBV11-1	TRBJ2-6	TRBD1	18	NA	TGTGCCAGCAGCCCCACCGGGACAGCCTTCTCTGGGGCCAACGTCCTGACTTTC	CASSPTGTAFSGANVLTF
TRBV19	TRBJ1-1	NA	13	few	TGTGCCAGTAGTTTCATGGGGGGTACTGAAGCTTTCTTT	CASSFMGGTEAFF
TRBV5-6	TRBJ1-2	NA	12	once	TGTGCCAGCAGCCTCAACGAGGAGGGCTACACCTTC	CASSLNEEGYTF
TRBV5-1	TRBJ1-4	NA	14	once	TGCGCCAGCAGCTTGGAAGGGGTTAATGAAAAACTGTTTTTT	CASSLEGVNEKLFF
TRBV10-3	TRBJ1-2	NA	17	NA	TGTGCCATCAGTGAGTCGTTTTTGGCGGGAGCTAACTATGGCTACACCTTC	CAISESFLAGANYGYTF
TRBV11-3	TRBJ2-3	TRBD2	14	NA	TGTGCCAGCAGCTTGACCCTAGCGGGAGGGCTGCAGTATTTT	CASSLTLAGGLQYF
TRBV5-6	TRBJ1-4	NA	15	NA	TGTGCCAGCAGCTCAACAGGGTCAACTAATGAAAAACTGTTTTTT	CASSSTGSTNEKLFF
TRBV2	TRBJ2-1	NA	14	NA	TGTGCCAGCAGTCGTCGGTCCCAGGAAGGTGAGCAGTTCTTC	CASSRRSQEGEQFF
TRBV25-1	TRBJ2-7	NA	14	NA	TGTGCCAGCAGTGAACTGGCAGGGTCCCACGAGCAGTACTTC	CASSELAGSHEQYF